The 17 T cell receptor beta chains listed next were all sequenced from one sample in a study of OX40 agonist ivuxolimab in advanced cancers. Profiling relied on immunoSEQ multiplex PCR, and the TCRdb table lists in-frame clones only, not all of them. Of over 55,000 clones listed, around 94% are singletons. The material was CD4+ or CD8+ T cells sorted from blood, obtained in a trial of the OX40 agonist ivuxolimab. The receptors originated from an adult with an advanced solid tumor such as melanoma, head and neck, liver or kidney cancer.

J is TRBJ2-7 and V is TRBV16; D unresolved. The germline V gene encodes CDR1 KGHSY and CDR2 FQNENV. The ends were cut back, 3 bases at V and 4 bases at J, with 13 bases in the middle. The CDR3 length is 14 residues. This CDR3 is CASSHHNEDYEQYF. The CDR3 DNA reads TGTGCCAGCAGCCACCACAACGAGGATTACGAGCAGTACTTC.

The rearrangement links TRBV4-1 to TRBJ2-1, with D maybe TRBD1 (6 bases). V dropped 2 bases and J dropped 4 bases, with 12 bases sitting between them. In germline, CDR1 is MGHRA, CDR2 YSYEKL. This CDR3 spans 15 amino acids. CDR3 sequence reads: CASSQPGTQYNEQFF. The CDR3 nucleotides are TGCGCCAGCAGCCAACCCGGGACACAATACAATGAGCAGTTCTTC.

V is TRBV6-1 and J is TRBJ2-7; 9 bases agree with TRBD2. Trimming took 10 bases from V and 3 from J; bases not matched to a gene: 7. CDR3 length: 13 residues. Germline loops: CDR1 MNHNS, CDR2 SASEGT. CDR3 DNA sequence: TGTGCCATGGGCGGGAGGGGACGCTACGAGCAGTACTTC. Translating gives CAMGGRGRYEQYF.

This clone was seen only once. The rearrangement joins TRBV6-6 to TRBJ1-2; D is uncertain. Germline CDR1 is MNHNY and CDR2 is SVGAGI (reference sequence). The V end was cut by 6 bases, the J end by 5 bases, with 19 bases between. This CDR3 is 15 amino acids long. The CDR3 here is CASRDPGGRLYGYTF. The CDR3, as DNA: TGTGCCAGCAGAGACCCGGGAGGTCGTCTTTATGGCTACACCTTC.

The V call is TRBV27, the J call TRBJ1-6; 9 bases fit TRBD1. The CDR3 extends over 15 amino acids. Per the germline V gene, CDR1 is MNHEY and CDR2 is SMNVEV (reference sequence). The V gene end was trimmed by 7 bases and the J gene end by 8 bases; junction bases not matched to a gene: 9. CDR3 coding DNA: TGTGCCAGCACCCGCCGGGACAGGGTTTATTCACCCCTCCACTTT. It is translated as CASTRRDRVYSPLHF.

The chain has TRBV2 and TRBJ2-5; possibly TRBD1 for D (6 bases). Per the germline V gene, CDR1 is SNHLY and CDR2 is FYNNEI. CDR3 size: 16 residues. V dropped 1 base and J dropped 2 bases, with 14 bases sitting between them. The CDR3 bases are TGTGCCAGCAGTGAAGTTACAGGGAAAGGTCAAGAGACCCAGTACTTC. Translated: CASSEVTGKGQETQYF.

The chain links TRBV19 to TRBJ2-1, with D possibly matching TRBD1 (5 bases). There are 14 residues in the CDR3. Germline CDR1 is LNHDA and CDR2 is SQIVND (reference sequence). The V end lost 1 base, the J end lost 2 bases, and 6 bases lay between the germline ends. CDR3 region: CASSIVGAYNEQFF. CDR3 coding DNA: TGTGCCAGTAGTATAGTAGGGGCCTACAATGAGCAGTTCTTC.

The chain has TRBV19 and TRBJ2-7; D is possibly TRBD2 (5 bases). In germline, CDR1 is LNHDA, CDR2 SQIVND (reference sequence). This CDR3 is 12 amino acids long. The V end lost 3 bases, the J end lost 4 bases, and 7 bases lay between the germline ends. For the CDR3, the DNA is TGTGCCAGTAGTATGAGGGCTTACGAGCAGTACTTC. Protein product: CASSMRAYEQYF.

CDR3 in amino acids: CASSYSNLALLNEQFF. The CDR3 region has the DNA TGTGCCAGCAGTTACTCGAATCTAGCGCTCCTCAATGAGCAGTTCTTC. The genes are TRBV6-5 and TRBJ2-1, with TRBD2 as a possible D gene (6 bases). Germline-derived CDR1 and CDR2 are MNHEY and SVGAGI. This CDR3 spans 16 amino acids. Trimming took 0 bases from V and 6 from J, leaving 15 bases between them.

The chain combines TRBV7-6 with TRBJ2-2; the D call may be TRBD1 or TRBD2 (7 bases each). V shed 3 bases and J shed 4 bases, with 15 bases lying between them. The germline gives CDR1 SGHVS, CDR2 FNYEAQ. This CDR3 comprises 16 residues. Here the CDR3 DNA reads TGTGCCAGCAGCTTCAGGGAGGGGGCAGGCACCGGGGAGCTGTTTTTT. Its translation is CASSFREGAGTGELFF.

The chain carries TRBV7-3 and TRBJ2-2; the D is unclear. The V gene lost 1 base and the J gene lost 0 bases, with 15 bases spanning the gap. Per the germline V gene, CDR1 is SGHTA and CDR2 is FQGTGA. The CDR3 covers 18 residues. The CDR3 sequence is CASSLNPQERANTGELFF. CDR3 bases: TGTGCCAGCAGCTTAAACCCCCAGGAACGAGCGAACACCGGGGAGCTGTTTTTT.

The DNA of the CDR3 is TGTGCCAGCAGCTTACTTAGGGGCAGACACACTGAAGCTTTCTTT. This codes for CASSLLRGRHTEAFF. The chain uses TRBV7-3 and TRBJ1-1; tentatively, D is TRBD1 (5 bases). With 2 bases removed from V and 3 bases from J, the gap between germline ends came to 13 bases. Germline loops: CDR1 SGHTA, CDR2 FQGTGA. CDR3 length equals 15 residues.

The chain employs TRBV6-1 and TRBJ1-5, with D perhaps matching TRBD1 (5 bases). The V end was cut by 8 bases, the J end by 4 bases, with 12 bases between. Per the germline V gene, CDR1 is MNHNS and CDR2 is SASEGT. CDR3 length: 13 amino acids. The CDR3, as DNA: TGTGCCAGCCGCAGGGAAATTAATCAGCCCCAGCATTTT. Its translation is CASRREINQPQHF.

Details on this clone: Other DNA sequences in this specimen translate into the identical CDR3. The chain has TRBV4-3 and TRBJ1-5; no reliable D call. Trimming stripped 0 bases from V and 1 base from J, with 4 bases between. Germline-derived CDR1 and CDR2 are LGHNA and YSLEER. This CDR3 is 14 amino acids long. CDR3 protein: CASSQDRSNQPQHF. CDR3 DNA: TGCGCCAGCAGCCAAGACAGGAGCAATCAGCCCCAGCATTTT.

The chain employs TRBV5-6 and TRBJ1-1; D is perhaps TRBD1 (5 bases). CDR1 SGHDT and CDR2 YYEEEE come from the germline V gene. The CDR3 extends over 13 amino acids. Trimming removed 4 bases at V and 4 bases at J, with 11 bases between. The CDR3 bases are TGTGCCAGCAGCCCCTGGGGCAGCACTGAAGCTTTCTTT. This codes for CASSPWGSTEAFF. Using reference TRBV5-6 and TRBJ1-1 for the parts outside the CDR3, the full variable domain is DAGVTQSPTHLIKTRGQQVTLRCSPKSGHDTVSWYQQALGQGPQFIFQYYEEEERQRGNFPDRFSGHQFPNYSSELNVNALLLGDSALYLCASSPWGSTEAFFGQGTRLTVV.

V usage is TRBV25-1 and J usage is TRBJ2-4, with a weak D call TRBD1 (6 bases). CDR3 size: 14 residues. Germline-derived CDR1 and CDR2 are MGHDK and SYGVNS. Trimming removed 4 bases from V and 7 bases from J, with 14 bases in between. CDR3 region: CASSAPGDQNIQYF. CDR3 nucleotide sequence: TGTGCCAGCAGTGCCCCAGGGGATCAGAACATTCAGTACTTC.

This clone occurred once. The V call is TRBV9, the J call TRBJ1-3; a possible D gene is TRBD1 (5 bases). CDR3 length: 15 residues. V shed 0 bases and J shed 0 bases, with 7 bases lying between them. The germline CDR1 and CDR2 sequences are SGDLS and YYNGEE. The CDR3 loop reads CASSVDRSSGNTIYF. The CDR3 coding sequence is TGTGCCAGCAGCGTAGACAGGAGCTCTGGAAACACCATATATTTT.